Listed here are 11 T cell receptor beta chains from one sample, sequenced in a study of neurological immune-mediated disorders. TCRdb fed the 5' RACE reads into MiXCR, producing one record per CDR3 protein. The sample holds some 20,000 distinct CDR3 sequences, approximately 15% seen once. The sequencing sample was made of CD4+ T cells from blood. Receptor source: a woman between 55 and 75 years old with HTLV-1-associated myelopathy (HAM/TSP).

This clonotype has at least ten counts. CDR3 nucleotide sequence: TGCAGTGCTAGAGACCCTCGTGGGACTAGCAAATCCTACGAGCAGTACTTC. Translated: CSARDPRGTSKSYEQYF. The rearrangement uses TRBV20-1 and TRBJ2-7, with TRBD2 identical over 9 bases. The germline V gene has CDR1 DFQATT and CDR2 SNEGSKA (reference sequence). The CDR3 has 17 residues. J lost 1 base, V lost 0 bases, and 10 bases had no gene match.

This clonotype has ten or more counts. The V and J genes are TRBV20-1 and TRBJ1-2; D not certain. Looked up from germline, CDR1 is DFQATT and CDR2 is SNEGSKA (reference sequence). CDR3 length: 13 residues. Trimming cost V 6 bases and J 4 bases, with 15 bases left between them. In DNA form, the CDR3 reads TGCAGTGCAGAAGTCCCAGCGGCCTATGGCTACACCTTC. It yields the protein CSAEVPAAYGYTF.

This clonotype has a count of ten or more. The rearrangement uses TRBV28 and TRBJ2-7, with D tentatively TRBD1 (6 bases). Germline-derived CDR1 and CDR2 are MDHEN and SYDVKM. The CDR3 has 13 residues. With 5 bases removed from V and 7 bases from J, the gap between germline ends came to 15 bases. The CDR3 spells CASSPTGTGEQYF. Here the CDR3 DNA reads TGTGCCAGCAGTCCTACAGGGACGGGTGAGCAGTACTTC.

This clonotype was seen repeatedly, ten times or more. The rearrangement uses TRBV7-2 and TRBJ1-5, with 7 bases identical to TRBD1. The CDR3 is 16 residues long. The trim removed 5 bases at V and 2 bases at J, leaving 9 bases unmatched. Looked up from germline, CDR1 is SGHTA and CDR2 is FQGNSA. CDR3 sequence reads: CASSTSGTAGNQPQHF. CDR3 coding DNA: TGTGCCAGCAGCACGTCCGGGACAGCAGGCAATCAGCCCCAGCATTTT. The full variable domain, completed using reference TRBV7-2 and TRBJ1-5, is GAGVSQSPSNKVTEKGKDVELRCDPISGHTALYWYRQSLGQGLEFLIYFQGNSAPDKSGLPSDRFSAERTGGSVSTLTIQRTQQEDSAVYLCASSTSGTAGNQPQHFGDGTRLSIL.

By share of the sample, this clonotype is medium-sized (0.01 to 0.1%). CDR3 protein: CSANAPLGLAGEQYF. In DNA form, the CDR3 reads TGCAGTGCCAACGCCCCTTTAGGACTAGCGGGAGAGCAGTACTTC. The V call is TRBV20-1, the J call TRBJ2-7, with 12 bases fitting TRBD2. This CDR3 has 15 amino acids. CDR1 and CDR2 (germline): DFQATT, SNEGSKA (reference sequence). The ends lost 6 bases at V and 7 bases at J; junction bases unmatched: 13.

Concerning this clonotype itself: The limits of the CDR3 on the DNA are not certain, so only TCRdb's listed CDR3 is given. The chain links TRBV5-1 to TRBJ1-1; no DNA check was done on the table's D call, TRBD1. The CDR3 region is 21 residues in length, termini included. Germline-derived CDR1 and CDR2 are SGHRS and YFSETQ. CDR3 sequence reads: CASSFYICSAIRDRGGTEGFF.

This clonotype was seen ten or more times. The rearrangement joins TRBV3-1 to TRBJ1-6; 7 bases fit TRBD1. This CDR3 contains 14 residues. Trimming removed 4 bases from V and 10 bases from J; junction bases left unmatched: 7. Germline CDR1 and CDR2: LGHDT and YNNKEL (reference sequence). The CDR3 sequence: CASSRQDRESPLHF. The CDR3 DNA is TGTGCCAGCAGCCGGCAAGACAGGGAGTCACCCCTCCACTTT.

V and J are TRBV5-1 and TRBJ2-3, with 9 bases fitting TRBD2. The CDR3 is made up of 15 amino acids. CDR1 is SGHRS and CDR2 is YFSETQ in the germline V gene. The junction had 7 bases not matched to a gene; V was cut back by 4 bases and J by 4 bases. CDR3 region: CASSRERGDSDTQYF. In nucleotides, the CDR3 is TGCGCCAGCAGCCGGGAGCGGGGGGATTCAGATACGCAGTATTTT.

This clonotype was observed at least ten times. The rearrangement links TRBV7-9 to TRBJ1-1; D is possibly TRBD1 (6 bases). CDR3 length equals 14 residues. CDR1 and CDR2 from the germline V gene are SEHNR and FQNEAQ (reference sequence). Trimming removed 5 bases at V and 8 bases at J, with 18 bases between. CDR3 residues: CASSPGTTSEEAFF. CDR3 nucleotide sequence: TGTGCCAGCAGCCCCGGGACAACCTCAGAGGAAGCTTTCTTT.

This clonotype came up many times. The chain combines TRBV18 with TRBJ1-6, with D hard to call. This CDR3 has 17 residues. CDR1 KGHSH and CDR2 LQKENI come from the germline V gene. Between the trimmed V and J ends, which lost 0 bases and 1 base, there was a span of 10 bases. The DNA for the CDR3 is TGTGCCAGCTCACCACCTAAGGCTGAGTCCTATAATTCACCCCTCCACTTT. Encoded protein: CASSPPKAESYNSPLHF.

This clonotype was detected many times. The chain combines TRBV5-1 with TRBJ2-5, with a weak D call TRBD1 (5 bases). Germline CDR1 reads SGHRS; CDR2 reads YFSETQ. The length of the CDR3 is 16 residues. V was cut by 4 bases and J by 0 bases, with 16 bases left in between. The CDR3 DNA reads as TGCGCCAGCAGCGATCCCCGGACACTCTACCAAGAGACCCAGTACTTC. Amino acid sequence: CASSDPRTLYQETQYF.